Detailed here is one TCR beta chain. Its antigen is still unknown. The entry originates in a study of T cells in Graves' hyperthyroidism and ophthalmopathy. Regarding the study as a whole: Ophthalmopathy, as predicted by the model, came a median about seven months after the prediction. Most thyroid clonotypes with frequency above 0.001 were detected in blood.

Using RNA transcripts as the source, TCR beta CDR3 regions were amplified. The HTBI primer set served for first-round RT-PCR of the TCR CDR3. TCRdb ran MiXCR on the multiplex PCR reads and lists one entry per CDR3 protein. This table has approximately 360,000 distinct CDR3 sequences, around a quarter appearing once. Diagnoses used clinical symptoms, serum thyroxine and TRAb, thyroid ultrasound and orbital computed tomography. About 9.4 ml fresh peripheral blood yielded the PBMCs. CDR1 and CDR2 from the germline V gene are ENHRY and SYGVKD. The CDR3 consists of 13 residues. With V trimmed by 10 bases and J by 3 bases, 5 bases remained unmatched.

The chain has TRBV10-3 and TRBJ1-5; 8 bases agree with TRBD1. The sequencing input was blood. This clonotype was obtained from a man in his forties or fifties with Graves' hyperthyroidism. The DNA of the CDR3 is TGTGCCAGCCGGACAGGGTTCAATCAGCCCCAGCATTTT. This sequence encodes CASRTGFNQPQHF.